The 25 T cell receptor beta chains below were found in one sample sequenced in a study of blood T cell repertoires in COVID-19. The method was immunoSEQ multiplex PCR; TCRdb's version includes in-frame clones alone and lacks a portion of them. Among 150,000 to 180,000 clones listed, over 65% were seen once. The sequencing input was peripheral blood. These receptors were collected from a man aged 80 or over with acute or convalescent COVID-19.

The chain recombines TRBV5-1 with TRBJ2-2; a weak D match, TRBD2 (5 bases). CDR3 size: 14 residues. Deletions cut 4 bases from V and 6 bases from J, with 13 bases between. In germline, CDR1 is SGHRS, CDR2 YFSETQ. The DNA of the CDR3 is TGCGCCAGCAGCCCCCCGGTGGGAGCCGGGGAGCTGTTTTTT. It yields the protein CASSPPVGAGELFF. The whole variable domain, remainder taken from reference TRBV5-1 and TRBJ2-2, is KAGVTQTPRYLIKTRGQQVTLSCSPISGHRSVSWYQQTPGQGLQFLFEYFSETQRNKGNFPGRFSGRQFSNSRSEMNVSTLELGDSALYLCASSPPVGAGELFFGEGSRLTVL.

This clone showed up just a few times. J is TRBJ2-7 and V is TRBV7-8, with a weak D call TRBD2 (6 bases). Germline values: CDR1 SGHVS, CDR2 FQNEAQ. The V gene lost 2 bases and the J gene lost 2 bases, with 10 bases spanning the gap. The CDR3 contains 14 residues. The CDR3 reads CASSLTAGTYEQYF. The CDR3 bases are TGTGCCAGCAGCTTAACGGCGGGGACCTACGAGCAGTACTTC.

Only a few counts were recorded for this clone. CDR3 in DNA: TGTGCCAGCAGCTTGCCGGACAGGTCCACCTACGAGCAGTACTTC. Amino acid sequence: CASSLPDRSTYEQYF. This chain connects TRBV7-2 to TRBJ2-7; TRBD1 aligns across 7 bases. The germline gives CDR1 SGHTA, CDR2 FQGNSA. With 3 bases clipped from V and 2 bases from J, the junction kept 7 bases outside the gene matches. The CDR3 is 15 amino acids. The variable domain in full, completed from reference TRBV7-2 and TRBJ2-7, reads GAGVSQSPSNKVTEKGKDVELRCDPISGHTALYWYRQSLGQGLEFLIYFQGNSAPDKSGLPSDRFSAERTGGSVSTLTIQRTQQEDSAVYLCASSLPDRSTYEQYFGPGTRLTVT.

The genes are TRBV29-1 and TRBJ2-6; D remains unclear. CDR1 and CDR2 from the germline V gene are SQVTM and ANQGSEA. The CDR3 runs 13 residues. Trimming left V 5 bases short and J 0 bases short, with 5 bases between. Here the CDR3 reads CSVYSSGANVLTF. The CDR3 DNA reads as TGCAGCGTTTACTCCTCTGGGGCCAACGTCCTGACTTTC.

Notes on this clone: The sample has other DNA sequences that encode this CDR3 too. The V call is TRBV7-2, the J call TRBJ1-1; D not certain. Germline V gene sequence: CDR1 SGHTA, CDR2 FQGNSA. The CDR3 length is 14 residues. V lost 3 bases and J lost 0, with 8 bases in between. The CDR3: CASSLRVLNTEAFF. The CDR3 region has the DNA TGTGCCAGCAGCTTGAGGGTCTTGAACACTGAAGCTTTCTTT.

The gene calls are TRBV3-1 (or the pseudogene TRBV3-2) and TRBJ1-4, with D maybe TRBD1 (5 bases). V lost 2 bases to trimming and J lost 10 bases, with 17 bases between them. The CDR3 covers 15 residues. The germline CDR1 and CDR2 sequences are LGHDT and YNNKEL (reference sequence). This chain's CDR3 is CASSQTTGGGGKLFF. In DNA form, the CDR3 reads TGTGCCAGCAGCCAAACTACGGGGGGTGGAGGAAAACTGTTTTTT.

The chain combines TRBV28 with TRBJ1-2; no clear D gene. Germline-derived CDR1 and CDR2 are MDHEN and SYDVKM. This CDR3 is built from 15 residues. Deletions cut 3 bases from V and 4 bases from J, with 15 bases between. This chain's CDR3 is CASSFGSGMSYGYTF. CDR3 DNA sequence: TGTGCCAGCAGTTTTGGGTCGGGAATGTCCTATGGCTACACCTTC.

The chain is built from TRBV19 and TRBJ2-5, with 11 bases aligning to TRBD2. Per the germline V gene, CDR1 is LNHDA and CDR2 is SQIVND (reference sequence). The V and J ends lost 3 bases and 4 bases, in that order; junction bases with no gene match: 10. CDR3 length: 17 amino acids. CDR3 amino acids: CASSIGTSGIMGETQYF. Written as DNA, the CDR3 is TGTGCCAGTAGTATTGGGACTAGCGGTATTATGGGAGAGACCCAGTACTTC.

This clone came up once. V is TRBV5-8 and J is TRBJ2-1; 10 positions match TRBD2. After removal of 3 bases from V and 4 bases from J, the junction contained 7 bases not matched to a gene. There are 16 residues in the CDR3. Germline loops: CDR1 SGHTS, CDR2 YDEGEE. CDR3 coding DNA: TGTGCCAGCAGCTCTGAAAGACTAGCGGGTTACAATGAGCAGTTCTTC. Its translation: CASSSERLAGYNEQFF.

The V gene is TRBV10-3, the J gene TRBJ1-2; 7 bases match TRBD1. With V trimmed by 6 bases and J by 4 bases, 5 bases remained unmatched. The CDR3 is made up of 13 amino acids. The germline V gene encodes CDR1 ENHRY and CDR2 SYGVKD. The CDR3 DNA sequence: TGTGCCATCAGGTGGGACAGTTTCTATGGCTACACCTTC. Protein: CAIRWDSFYGYTF.

This chain connects TRBV2 to TRBJ2-3, with 12 bases identical to TRBD1. V lost 7 bases and J lost 6; bases outside the gene matches: 5. CDR3 length equals 14 residues. Germline loops: CDR1 SNHLY, CDR2 FYNNEI. CDR3 nucleotides: TGTGCCAGCAACCGGGACAGGGGGCTTGATACGCAGTATTTT. Translation gives CASNRDRGLDTQYF.

The J gene is TRBJ1-2, the V gene TRBV6-4; 8 bases match TRBD1. Germline assignment: CDR1 MRHNA and CDR2 SNTAGT. This CDR3 comprises 13 residues. V gave up 6 bases and J gave up 3 bases; unmatched junction bases: 3. CDR3 sequence: CASRPGQDYGYTF. CDR3 DNA sequence: TGTGCCAGCAGGCCGGGACAGGACTATGGCTACACCTTC.

The chain is built from TRBV4-3 and TRBJ2-2; the D gene is possibly TRBD2 (5 bases). The V gene's germline CDR1 is LGHNA and CDR2 YSLEER. Deletions cut 1 base from V and 5 bases from J, with 14 bases between. The CDR3 is 16 residues long. The CDR3 bases are TGCGCCAGCAGCCAAGGTGTCGGGGTTTGGACCGGGGAGCTGTTTTTT. It codes for CASSQGVGVWTGELFF.

The chain uses TRBV29-1 and TRBJ2-7; 9 bases are shared with TRBD1. Germline CDR1 and CDR2: SQVTM and ANQGSEA. There are 16 residues in the CDR3. With 3 bases clipped from V and 5 bases from J, the junction kept 14 bases outside the gene matches. The CDR3 sequence: CSVEGPTGTGRDEQYF. CDR3 DNA: TGCAGCGTTGAGGGGCCCACCGGGACAGGGCGCGACGAGCAGTACTTC.

The chain uses TRBV18 and TRBJ1-6; 12 nucleotides agree with TRBD1. The CDR3 sequence is 17 residues long. Per germline, CDR1 KGHSH and CDR2 LQKENI. V shed 1 base, J shed 8 bases, and the junction held 6 bases outside the gene matches. CDR3 sequence (DNA): TGTGCCAGCTCACCACGTGTGGGACAGGGGGCATATTCACCCCTCCACTTT. This sequence encodes CASSPRVGQGAYSPLHF.

This clone was counted only a few times. The rearrangement uses TRBV7-9 and TRBJ1-5; 10 bases align to TRBD1. Germline CDR1 is SEHNR and CDR2 is FQNEAQ (reference sequence). CDR3 length equals 14 residues. The J segment lost 5 bases and the V segment lost 5 bases, leaving 3 bases of the junction unmatched. The CDR3 spells CASSPTGGDQPQHF. CDR3 sequence (DNA): TGTGCCAGCAGCCCGACAGGGGGCGATCAGCCCCAGCATTTT.

The V call is TRBV6-6, the J call TRBJ1-6; the match to TRBD1 covers 8 bases. The CDR3 contains 15 residues. From germline, CDR1 is MNHNY and CDR2 SVGAGI (reference sequence). V was clipped by 6 bases and J by 9 bases; unmatched bases: 10. CDR3 loop: CASSDVTGVISPLHF. As DNA, the CDR3 is TGTGCCAGCAGCGACGTGACAGGGGTAATTTCACCCCTCCACTTT.

The chain recombines TRBV19 with TRBJ1-1; D might be TRBD1 (5 bases). Deletions cut 5 bases from V and 5 bases from J, with 12 bases between. This CDR3 has 13 residues. Germline loops: CDR1 LNHDA, CDR2 SQIVND (reference sequence). The CDR3 region is CASSGAVGTEAFF. CDR3 DNA: TGTGCCAGTAGTGGGGCGGTGGGGACTGAAGCTTTCTTT.

The rearrangement uses TRBV3-1 (or the pseudogene TRBV3-2) and TRBJ2-3; D is perhaps TRBD2 (6 bases). Per the germline V gene, CDR1 is LGHDT and CDR2 is YNNKEL (reference sequence). CDR3 length: 12 amino acids. V gave up 4 bases and J gave up 11 bases, with 13 bases separating them. The CDR3 sequence is CASSPEGYQQYF. CDR3 coding DNA: TGTGCCAGCAGCCCGGAGGGGTATCAGCAGTATTTT.

This clone has just a few counts. The chain is built from TRBV6-5 and TRBJ2-1; D may be TRBD1 (5 bases). V was shortened by 2 bases and J by 4 bases, with 15 bases between the two germline ends. The CDR3 consists of 16 residues. Germline lookup yields CDR1 MNHEY and CDR2 SVGAGI. In nucleotides, the CDR3 is TGTGCCAGCAGTTACCCTCGACAGCAGCCATACAATGAGCAGTTCTTC. This sequence encodes CASSYPRQQPYNEQFF.

V is TRBV24-1 and J is TRBJ1-2; the D is unclear. The CDR3 is 12 residues long. Per the germline V gene, CDR1 is KGHDR and CDR2 is SFDVKD. Trimming took off 5 bases at V and 6 bases at J, with 9 bases between the two ends. CDR3 in amino acids: CATSGNGDGYTF. In DNA form, the CDR3 reads TGTGCCACCAGTGGAAACGGGGATGGCTACACCTTC.

This chain uses TRBV7-3 with TRBJ2-3; TRBD2 agrees at 12 bases. CDR1 is SGHTA, CDR2 FQGTGA, per germline. Trimming took 2 bases from V and 5 from J; bases not matched to a gene: 8. CDR3 length equals 17 residues. In nucleotides, the CDR3 is TGTGCCAGCAGCTTACGTCTAGCGGGGGGGCCAGGAGATACGCAGTATTTT. It translates to CASSLRLAGGPGDTQYF.

This clone appeared once. The chain employs TRBV29-1 and TRBJ2-1, with 7 bases lining up with TRBD1. The length of the CDR3 is 14 residues. J lost 3 bases, V lost 2 bases, and 4 bases had no gene match. Germline CDR1 reads SQVTM; CDR2 reads ANQGSEA. The CDR3 spells CSVEPWTGYNEQFF. DNA of the CDR3: TGCAGCGTTGAACCATGGACAGGCTACAATGAGCAGTTCTTC.

Concerning this clone itself: A junction boundary mismatches the germline segment, possibly from a read error. The CDR3 protein is CVTSSAAGETQYF. The CDR3 coding sequence is TGTGTCACCAGTAGTGCCGCGGGGGAGACCCAGTACTTC. The J gene is TRBJ2-5, the V gene TRBV24-1; the D gene is possibly TRBD2 (6 bases). The CDR3 covers 13 residues. From germline, CDR1 is KGHDR and CDR2 SFDVKD.

This sequence joins TRBV5-4 and TRBJ1-2; no reliable D call. CDR1 is SGHNT, CDR2 YYREEE, per germline (reference sequence). V gave up 0 bases and J gave up 4 bases, with 16 bases separating them. CDR3 length equals 16 residues. CDR3 nucleotides: TGTGCCAGCAGCTTGGGAGTAGGGCAGAGCGGCTATGGCTACACCTTC. It translates to CASSLGVGQSGYGYTF.